The 27 T cell receptor beta chains below were found in one sample sequenced in a study of blood T cell repertoires in COVID-19. Here immunoSEQ multiplex PCR was the method, and the copy in TCRdb shows in-frame clones only, minus some. Counted here are about 400,000 clones, roughly 88% occurring once; the ten biggest clones make up 2% to 2.5%. The sample consisted of PBMCs or T cells enriched from blood (not recorded which). The receptor source for this set is a woman aged 40-49 years with acute COVID-19.

DNA of the CDR3: TGTGCCAGCAGCCCCCACCCGGGGGGATCTAAGAAGGGGTACGAGCAGTACTTC. It yields the protein CASSPHPGGSKKGYEQYF. The chain recombines TRBV3-1 (or the pseudogene TRBV3-2) with TRBJ2-7; 7 bases fit TRBD2. Per germline, CDR1 LGHDT and CDR2 YNNKEL (reference sequence). The V and J ends lost 4 bases and 4 bases, in that order; junction bases with no gene match: 19. This CDR3 is built from 18 residues.

V and J are TRBV7-2 and TRBJ2-5; 15 positions match TRBD2. V dropped 5 bases and J dropped 4; count of bases not matched to a gene: 8. Germline V gene sequence: CDR1 SGHTA, CDR2 FQGNSA. This CDR3 spans 17 amino acids. CDR3 in DNA: TGTGCCAGCAGCCTAGGACTAGCGGGGGGGCTATTAGAGACCCAGTACTTC. Protein: CASSLGLAGGLLETQYF.

This chain joins TRBV25-1 and TRBJ1-2; 7 bases agree with TRBD1. This CDR3 has 13 residues. CDR1 is MGHDK, CDR2 SYGVNS, per germline. Trimming cost V 6 bases and J 2 bases; bases outside gene matches: 3. CDR3 residues: CASREDRNYGYTF. In DNA, the CDR3 is TGTGCCAGCAGGGAGGACAGGAACTATGGCTACACCTTC.

The chain links TRBV29-1 to TRBJ1-1; 7 nucleotides align to TRBD1. This CDR3 is built from 13 residues. V lost 3 bases and J lost 7; bases outside the gene matches: 8. Germline CDR1 SQVTM, CDR2 ANQGSEA. CDR3: CSVDSLRDSEAFF. The CDR3 DNA is TGCAGCGTTGACTCCTTGAGGGACAGTGAAGCTTTCTTT. The complete variable domain, with remaining parts taken from reference TRBV29-1 and TRBJ1-1, reads SAVISQKPSRDICQRGTSLTIQCQVDSQVTMMFWYRQQPGQSLTLIATANQGSEATYESGFVIDKFPISRPNLTFSTLTVSNMSPEDSSIYLCSVDSLRDSEAFFGQGTRLTVV.

The DNA of the CDR3 is TGTGCCAGCAGTTACACGAGACAGGATGAAAAACTGTTTTTT. This codes for CASSYTRQDEKLFF. The V gene is TRBV6-5, the J gene TRBJ1-4, with D maybe TRBD1 (6 bases). CDR1 and CDR2 from the germline V gene are MNHEY and SVGAGI. V lost 2 bases and J lost 6, with 10 bases in between. There are 14 residues in the CDR3.

The chain employs TRBV9 and TRBJ1-1, with D unclear. Germline V CDR1 and CDR2: SGDLS, YYNGEE. This CDR3 is built from 14 residues. V gave up 2 bases and J gave up 5 bases, with 13 bases separating them. This chain's CDR3 is CASSVGLHGTEAFF. CDR3 bases: TGTGCCAGCAGCGTTGGACTACACGGGACTGAAGCTTTCTTT.

J is TRBJ2-7 and V is TRBV6-5; 8 nucleotides align to TRBD1. CDR1 MNHEY and CDR2 SVGAGI come from the germline V gene. The CDR3 sequence is 15 residues long. The trim removed 6 bases at V and 0 bases at J, leaving 7 bases unmatched. CDR3 coding DNA: TGTGCCAGCAGAAGCGACAGGGGTAGCTCCTACGAGCAGTACTTC. Its translation: CASRSDRGSSYEQYF.

The rearrangement links TRBV12-3 or TRBV12-4 to TRBJ1-2, with unresolved D. The ends were cut back, 0 bases at V and 6 bases at J, with 8 bases in the middle. This CDR3 spans 13 amino acids. CDR3 coding DNA: TGTGCCAGCAGTTTAGCAGAGTTTAATGGCTACACCTTC. As protein: CASSLAEFNGYTF.

The rearrangement links TRBV12-5 to TRBJ2-5; TRBD2 agrees at 7 bases. Germline CDR1 reads LGHNT; CDR2 reads FRNRAP. The length of the CDR3 is 15 residues. V dropped 5 bases and J dropped 4; count of bases not matched to a gene: 10. The CDR3 here is CASGPRRGRGETQYF. The CDR3 nucleotides read TGTGCTAGTGGTCCCCGACGAGGGAGGGGAGAGACCCAGTACTTC.

The gene calls are TRBV19 and TRBJ2-3, with TRBD1 matching 7 bases. The V gene end was trimmed by 6 bases and the J gene end by 1 base; junction bases not matched to a gene: 19. This CDR3 spans 19 amino acids. Germline lookup yields CDR1 LNHDA and CDR2 SQIVND (reference sequence). The CDR3 here is CASRPWDSQHLEGTDTQYF. The DNA of the CDR3 is TGTGCCAGTAGGCCCTGGGACAGCCAACACCTAGAGGGCACAGATACGCAGTATTTT.

This sequence joins TRBV6-6 and TRBJ2-7; 7 nucleotides match TRBD1. The V gene end was trimmed by 2 bases and the J gene end by 5 bases; junction bases not matched to a gene: 9. The CDR3 runs to 15 residues. Germline V gives CDR1 MNHNY, CDR2 SVGAGI (reference sequence). DNA for the CDR3: TGTGCCAGCAGTTACGACAGGGACGGATACAACGAGCAGTACTTC. Translation: CASSYDRDGYNEQYF.

J is TRBJ1-6 and V is TRBV6-5; maybe TRBD1 (5 bases). Trimming removed 6 bases from V and 6 bases from J, with 15 bases in between. Germline V lookup: CDR1 MNHEY, CDR2 SVGAGI. The CDR3 is made up of 15 amino acids. The CDR3 DNA reads as TGTGCCAGCAGAAATGTTCAGGGCGTTAATTCACCCCTCCACTTT. Translation gives CASRNVQGVNSPLHF.

The genes are TRBV27 and TRBJ1-1, with TRBD1 as a possible D gene (6 bases). Germline loops: CDR1 MNHEY, CDR2 SMNVEV (reference sequence). CDR3 length: 16 amino acids. V was cut by 4 bases and J by 2 bases, with 17 bases left in between. In DNA form, the CDR3 reads TGTGCCAGCAGTTCGGCACAGGGAGTACTTAACACTGAAGCTTTCTTT. Translation: CASSSAQGVLNTEAFF.

The V and J genes are TRBV19 and TRBJ1-5; D might be TRBD1 (6 bases). This CDR3 is 14 amino acids long. Trimming took off 4 bases at V and 2 bases at J, with 9 bases between the two ends. Per germline, CDR1 LNHDA and CDR2 SQIVND (reference sequence). CDR3 in DNA: TGTGCCAGTAGTAGCCGGACAGGCAATCAGCCCCAGCATTTT. It yields the protein CASSSRTGNQPQHF.

The J gene is TRBJ2-1, the V gene TRBV27; 9 bases are a match to TRBD2. Germline CDR1 MNHEY, CDR2 SMNVEV (reference sequence). The CDR3 sequence is 15 residues long. V was clipped by 2 bases and J by 5 bases; unmatched bases: 4. CDR3 region: CASSLGLAGNNEQFF. In DNA form, the CDR3 reads TGTGCCAGCAGTTTAGGGCTAGCGGGGAACAATGAGCAGTTCTTC.

This clone was seen only once. V and J are TRBV18 and TRBJ1-6, with 7 bases aligning to TRBD1. Looked up from germline, CDR1 is KGHSH and CDR2 is LQKENI. The trim removed 6 bases at V and 10 bases at J, leaving 9 bases unmatched. CDR3 length: 14 amino acids. The CDR3 DNA follows: TGTGCCAGCTCCCTCGACAGGGTAAAATCACCCCTCCACTTT. Translation gives CASSLDRVKSPLHF.

V and J are TRBV27 and TRBJ2-3; TRBD1 is a possible D gene (5 bases). The CDR3 is 12 amino acids. CDR1 MNHEY and CDR2 SMNVEV come from the germline V gene (reference sequence). V was pared by 4 bases and J by 4 bases, with 6 bases between. This CDR3 is CASSSQADTQYF. CDR3 sequence (DNA): TGTGCCAGCAGTTCACAGGCAGATACGCAGTATTTT.

The rearrangement links TRBV3-1 (or the pseudogene TRBV3-2) to TRBJ1-2, with D uncertain. The germline CDR1 and CDR2 sequences are LGHDT and YNNKEL (reference sequence). The CDR3 consists of 10 residues. Trimming pared 4 bases from V and 6 bases from J, leaving 3 bases between. CDR3 residues: CASSPDGYTF. For the CDR3, the DNA is TGTGCCAGCAGCCCAGATGGCTACACCTTC.

This chain links TRBV6-5 with TRBJ2-7, with D uncertain. The CDR3 runs to 15 residues. Germline V gene data show CDR1 as MNHEY and CDR2 as SVGAGI. Trimming took 4 bases from V and 2 from J, leaving 15 bases between them. CDR3 DNA sequence: TGTGCCAGCAGTTCCCCAAGTGGCGGAACCTACGAGCAGTACTTC. Translated, it gives CASSSPSGGTYEQYF.

The chain couples TRBV6-5 to TRBJ1-1; possibly TRBD1 for D (6 bases). This CDR3 is built from 14 residues. The V end was cut by 2 bases, the J end by 3 bases, with 10 bases between. In germline, CDR1 is MNHEY, CDR2 SVGAGI. The DNA of the CDR3 is TGTGCCAGCAGTTACCGGCAGGGGTACACTGAAGCTTTCTTT. Translating gives CASSYRQGYTEAFF.

The V gene is TRBV5-1, the J gene TRBJ2-1; 10 nucleotides agree with TRBD2. Germline V gene data show CDR1 as SGHRS and CDR2 as YFSETQ. J was trimmed by 6 bases and V by 0 bases; bases with no gene match: 3. The CDR3 runs to 15 residues. This CDR3 reads CASSLDQRGGNEQFF. CDR3 coding DNA: TGCGCCAGCAGCTTGGATCAGCGGGGGGGCAATGAGCAGTTCTTC.

This sequence joins TRBV20-1 and TRBJ2-3, with D tentatively TRBD2 (5 bases). Deletions cut 8 bases from V and 8 bases from J, with 14 bases between. Germline V gives CDR1 DFQATT, CDR2 SNEGSKA (reference sequence). The CDR3 contains 11 residues. The CDR3 reads CSPTLAGTQYF. In nucleotides, the CDR3 is TGCAGTCCGACCCTCGCGGGTACGCAGTATTTT.

This clone appeared a single time. CDR3 nucleotide sequence: TGTGCCATCAGTGAGCGGGTCGGAGATACGCAGTATTTT. Its protein is CAISERVGDTQYF. The gene calls are TRBV10-3 and TRBJ2-3; D uncertain. V lost 2 bases, J lost 5 bases, and 8 bases lay in between. The germline V gene encodes CDR1 ENHRY and CDR2 SYGVKD. This CDR3 contains 13 residues.

V usage is TRBV5-1 and J usage is TRBJ2-3, with TRBD2 identical over 7 bases. Germline lookup yields CDR1 SGHRS and CDR2 YFSETQ. This CDR3 region has 15 residues. V trimming: 7 bases; J trimming: 6 bases; junction bases outside the gene matches: 14. CDR3 sequence reads: CASGPTGGTGDTQYF. The CDR3 DNA reads as TGCGCCAGCGGGCCCACGGGGGGAACGGGGGATACGCAGTATTTT.

This chain joins TRBV30 and TRBJ1-2; 9 nucleotides match TRBD1. The CDR3 has 15 residues. Germline CDR1 reads GTSNPN; CDR2 reads SVGIG (reference sequence). Trimming removed 0 bases from V and 5 bases from J; junction bases left unmatched: 7. The CDR3, as DNA: TGTGCCTGGAGTGTAGGGGGACAGGGCCGTTATGGCTACACCTTC. As protein: CAWSVGGQGRYGYTF.

The chain uses TRBV4-1 and TRBJ1-2; TRBD1 might be the D (6 bases). The V and J ends lost 2 bases and 6 bases respectively, with 16 bases between them. Germline values: CDR1 MGHRA, CDR2 YSYEKL. This CDR3 comprises 15 residues. The CDR3 sequence is CASSQPWGAGDGYTF. The CDR3 DNA reads TGCGCCAGCAGCCAACCGTGGGGGGCGGGGGATGGCTACACCTTC.

As to this clone: Other DNA sequences in the same sample also yield this CDR3. The V call is TRBV12-3 or TRBV12-4, the J call TRBJ1-2, with D possibly being TRBD1 (6 bases). This CDR3 is 13 amino acids long. The V end lost 6 bases, the J end lost 4 bases, and 12 bases lay between the germline ends. The CDR3 DNA reads TGTGCCAGCAGCTCGACAGGAAGCTATGGCTACACCTTC. Translating it yields CASSSTGSYGYTF.